A single sample gave rise to the 15 T cell receptor beta chains below, sequenced in a study of metastatic and nonmetastatic thyroid tumors. MiXCR was used by TCRdb to re-call the PCR reads. The data contain 9,000 to 9,500 clones, approximately 33% of them singletons. No treatment of any kind had been given to any patient before thyroid surgery. The source material was adjacent normal tissue. All receptors derive from a female donor with papillary thyroid cancer or a benign thyroid nodule (not recorded which). Some clones in this sample may be carry-over from other donors' samples.

The genes are TRBV7-6 and TRBJ2-7, with a tentative D call TRBD2 (6 bases). Trimming took 1 base from V and 0 from J, leaving 16 bases between them. CDR3 length: 17 residues. Germline loops: CDR1 SGHVS, CDR2 FNYEAQ. The chain's CDR3 is CASSLGAGPRSSYEQYF. DNA of the CDR3: TGTGCCAGCAGCTTAGGGGCGGGGCCAAGGAGCTCCTACGAGCAGTACTTC.

J is TRBJ1-2 and V is TRBV28, with 12 bases fitting TRBD1. Unmatched junction bases numbered 17, after V lost 10 bases and J lost 8 bases. Germline values: CDR1 MDHEN, CDR2 SYDVKM. The CDR3 runs to 16 residues. The CDR3 is CATKLPAGQGAGGYTF. The CDR3 coding sequence is TGTGCCACCAAGTTACCAGCGGGACAGGGGGCAGGGGGCTACACCTTC.

This clone showed up just once. The chain carries TRBV27 and TRBJ1-2; 9 bases match TRBD1. V lost 3 bases to trimming and J lost 7 bases; unmatched junction nucleotides: 3. CDR1 and CDR2 from the germline V gene are MNHEY and SMNVEV (reference sequence). The CDR3 extends over 13 amino acids. CDR3 coding DNA: TGTGCCAGCAGTTTTTGGACAGGGGTTGGCTACACCTTC. Amino acids: CASSFWTGVGYTF.

V is TRBV12-3 or TRBV12-4 and J is TRBJ2-4, with D perhaps matching TRBD1 (6 bases). V was clipped by 1 base and J by 3 bases, with 7 bases between them. This CDR3 comprises 14 residues. For the CDR3, the DNA is TGTGCCAGCAGTTTAGGGACAGACAAAAACATTCAGTACTTC. This sequence encodes CASSLGTDKNIQYF.

The chain is built from TRBV4-1 and TRBJ1-2; perhaps TRBD1 as D (5 bases). V was cut by 4 bases and J by 7 bases, with 13 bases left in between. The CDR3 loop spans 13 amino acids. Germline V lookup: CDR1 MGHRA, CDR2 YSYEKL. The CDR3 is CASSRDRQRGYTF. Here the CDR3 DNA reads TGCGCCAGCAGCCGAGACAGACAGCGTGGCTACACCTTC.

The rearrangement links TRBV5-1 to TRBJ1-2, with 7 bases fitting TRBD1. Germline CDR1 reads SGHRS; CDR2 reads YFSETQ. This CDR3 is 14 amino acids long. J lost 4 bases, V lost 4 bases, and 7 bases had no gene match. CDR3 sequence: CASSPGTVVYGYTF. The CDR3 bases are TGCGCCAGCAGCCCCGGGACAGTGGTCTATGGCTACACCTTC.

Relative to its sample, this clone is medium-sized (0.01 to 0.1%). The V and J genes are TRBV9 and TRBJ2-1, with TRBD2 matching 7 bases. This CDR3 has 14 residues. CDR1 SGDLS and CDR2 YYNGEE come from the germline V gene. J gave up 5 bases and V 4 bases, and 6 bases lay outside the gene matches. CDR3 sequence (DNA): TGTGCCAGCAGCCCCGGGGGGAGGGACAATGAGCAGTTCTTC. This translates into CASSPGGRDNEQFF.

The chain carries TRBV20-1 and TRBJ2-1; TRBD2 agrees at 9 bases. The V and J ends lost 3 bases and 4 bases, in that order; junction bases with no gene match: 16. CDR3 length: 18 amino acids. Germline V gene lookup returns CDR1 DFQATT and CDR2 SNEGSKA (reference sequence). As DNA, the CDR3 is TGCAGTGCTAGCAGAGGCGGTAGCGGGGGCGCCCGGTACAATGAGCAGTTCTTC. The encoded protein is CSASRGGSGGARYNEQFF.

Only one count was recorded for this clone. This likely comes from a read error, as the CDR3 has no conserved phenylalanine or tryptophan at its end. The J gene is TRBJ2-7, the V gene TRBV7-2; maybe TRBD1 (6 bases). Trimming left V 3 bases short and J 3 bases short, with 15 bases between. This CDR3 has 15 amino acids. CDR1 is SGHTA and CDR2 is FQGNSA in the germline V gene. The CDR3 protein is CASSLLGTWCYEQYL. For the CDR3, the DNA is TGTGCCAGCAGCTTGCTCGGGACATGGTGCTACGAGCAGTACCTC.

This chain connects TRBV20-1 to TRBJ2-3; the match to TRBD2 covers 7 bases. Germline V gene lookup returns CDR1 DFQATT and CDR2 SNEGSKA (reference sequence). CDR3 length: 13 amino acids. Trimming at V came to 3 bases and at J to 8 bases, leaving 8 bases not matched to a gene. The chain's CDR3 is CSASPDGGGTQYF. The CDR3 coding sequence is TGCAGTGCTAGCCCAGATGGGGGGGGTACGCAGTATTTT.

In this sample, this clone is medium-sized. The rearrangement uses TRBV2 and TRBJ2-2; D call uncertain. Per the germline V gene, CDR1 is SNHLY and CDR2 is FYNNEI. CDR3 length: 15 amino acids. V was clipped by 8 bases and J by 0 bases, with 13 bases between them. CDR3: CASWAGNSNTGELFF. The CDR3 coding sequence is TGTGCCAGCTGGGCAGGAAATTCGAACACCGGGGAGCTGTTTTTT.

By share, this clone ranks as large. The chain is built from TRBV2 and TRBJ2-7; TRBD2 is a possible D gene (6 bases). Germline CDR1 SNHLY, CDR2 FYNNEI. This CDR3 has 14 amino acids. V lost 7 bases and J lost 4, with 17 bases in between. The CDR3 DNA reads as TGTGCCAGCAATTCAGACCGGGACTCGTACGAGCAGTACTTC. Protein product: CASNSDRDSYEQYF.

On this clone: One end of the junction varies from germline; a read error may be responsible. This same CDR3 is encoded by further DNA sequences in the sample. The chain joins TRBV7-9 to TRBJ1-4; D ambiguous. The CDR3 loop spans 12 amino acids. CDR1 is SEHNR and CDR2 is FQNEAQ in the germline V gene (reference sequence). CDR3 region: CASSPGGEKLFF. The DNA of the CDR3 is TGTGCCAGCAGCCCCGGCGGGGAAAAGCTGTTTTTT.

Sample share makes this clone medium-sized. The chain recombines TRBV24-1 with TRBJ2-3; 15 bases fit TRBD2. Germline lookup yields CDR1 KGHDR and CDR2 SFDVKD. J lost 5 bases, V lost 4 bases, and 9 bases had no gene match. CDR3 size: 18 residues. CDR3: CATSEGPGLAGGVDTQYF. In nucleotides, the CDR3 is TGTGCCACCAGTGAAGGACCGGGACTAGCGGGAGGAGTAGATACGCAGTATTTT.

This clone was detected a few times. This chain joins TRBV6-2 or TRBV6-3 and TRBJ2-7; 10 bases align to TRBD2. This CDR3 spans 14 amino acids. Losses at the gene ends were 6 bases for V and 3 bases for J; bases not matched to a gene: 5. Looked up from germline, CDR1 is MNHEY and CDR2 is SVGEGT. The CDR3 here is CASRPLAGVYEQYF. The CDR3 DNA reads TGTGCCAGCAGGCCGCTAGCGGGAGTCTACGAGCAGTACTTC.